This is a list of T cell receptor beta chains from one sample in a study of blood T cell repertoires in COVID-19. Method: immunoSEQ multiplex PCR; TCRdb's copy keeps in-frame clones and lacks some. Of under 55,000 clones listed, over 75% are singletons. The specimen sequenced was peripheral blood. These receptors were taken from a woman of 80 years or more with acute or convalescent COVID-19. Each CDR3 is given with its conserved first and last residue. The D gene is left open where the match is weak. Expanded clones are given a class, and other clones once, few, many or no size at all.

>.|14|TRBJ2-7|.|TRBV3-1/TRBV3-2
CASSQRQATYEQYF
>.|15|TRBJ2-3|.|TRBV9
CASSSGLLSTDTQYF
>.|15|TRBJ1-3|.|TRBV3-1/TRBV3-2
CASSQAGPSGNTIYF
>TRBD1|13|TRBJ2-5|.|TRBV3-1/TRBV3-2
CASSTGGRETQYF
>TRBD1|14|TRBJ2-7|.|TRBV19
CASSPGTGGYEQYF
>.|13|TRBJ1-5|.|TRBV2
CASSPGGNQPQHF
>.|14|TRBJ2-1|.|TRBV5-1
CASSFNAGYNEQFF
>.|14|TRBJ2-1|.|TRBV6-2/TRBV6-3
CASSFGGVINEQFF
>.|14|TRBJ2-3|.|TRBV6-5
CASSSQGGGMSQYF
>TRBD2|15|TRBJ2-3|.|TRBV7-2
CASSLNSGRSDTQYF
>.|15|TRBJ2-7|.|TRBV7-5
CVRSLGKRPSYEQYF
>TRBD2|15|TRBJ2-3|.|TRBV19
CASRRGLADTDTQYF
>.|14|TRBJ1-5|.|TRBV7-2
CASSPQGSNQPQHF
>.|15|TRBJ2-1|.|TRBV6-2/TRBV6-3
CASSYSPGTYNEQFF
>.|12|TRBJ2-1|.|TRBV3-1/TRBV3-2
CASSQVANEQFF
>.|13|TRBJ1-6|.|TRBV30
CAWSVQGASPLHF
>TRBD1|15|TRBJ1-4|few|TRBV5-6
CASSSRTGWGEKLFF
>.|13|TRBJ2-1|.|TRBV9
CASSVGRGNEQFF
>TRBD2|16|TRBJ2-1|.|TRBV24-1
CATSDLQAGGYNEQFF
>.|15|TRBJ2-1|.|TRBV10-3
CATGPGGLSYNEQFF
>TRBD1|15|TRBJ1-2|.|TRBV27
CASSLSGTEMVGYTF
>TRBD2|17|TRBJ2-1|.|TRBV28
CASSSPTASGRSNEQFF
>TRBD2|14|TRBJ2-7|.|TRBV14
CASSRASGAYEQYF
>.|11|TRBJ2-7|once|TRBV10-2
CASATRYEQYF
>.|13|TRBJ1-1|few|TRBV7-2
CASSLGENTEAFF
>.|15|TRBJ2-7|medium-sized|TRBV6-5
CASSSSPGTGYEQYF
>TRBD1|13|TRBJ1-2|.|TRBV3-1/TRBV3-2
CASSTGQLYGYTF
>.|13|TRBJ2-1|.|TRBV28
CASSRHPSSEQFF
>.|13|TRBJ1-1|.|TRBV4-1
CASSPQLNTEAFF
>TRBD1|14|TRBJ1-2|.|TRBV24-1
CATSETGTDYGYTF
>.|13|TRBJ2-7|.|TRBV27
CASSFLIRGEQYF